Listed below are T cell receptor beta chains from one sample, sequenced in a study of early T cells in non-severe SARS-CoV-2 infection. TCRdb re-called the 5' RACE reads with MiXCR, one entry per CDR3 protein. Of tens of thousands of distinct CDR3 sequences in the sample, 5.5% to 6.5% were seen once. The source material was whole blood. These TCRs come from an adult who was a healthcare worker with PCR-confirmed SARS-CoV-2 infection or an uninfected control (not recorded which). CDR3s include the opening cysteine and the closing phenylalanine or tryptophan. The D gene is left open where the match is weak. A row's size may be missing; if present it is once, few, many or a size class.

CDR3aa | CDR3nt | abundance | j_gene | v_gene | d_gene
CASRYLGQGLAKVYIQYF | TGTGCCAGCAGATATTTGGGGCAGGGGCTAGCCAAGGTGTACATTCAGTACTTC | many | TRBJ2-4 | TRBV6-1 | -
CATKVLSTIDYTF | TGTGCCACCAAGGTTTTGTCGACTATTGACTACACCTTC | many | TRBJ1-2 | TRBV15 | -
CASSQKAGLAGGFQETQYF | TGTGCCAGCAGCCAAAAGGCGGGGCTAGCGGGAGGGTTTCAAGAGACCCAGTACTTC | many | TRBJ2-5 | TRBV4-2 | TRBD2
CASSSSPGDTEAFF | TGCGCCAGCAGCTCCTCACCCGGGGACACTGAAGCTTTCTTT | many | TRBJ1-1 | TRBV5-1 | -
CATLIPGLAGGPRSYEQYF | TGTGCCACCCTGATTCCGGGACTAGCGGGGGGTCCCAGGAGCTACGAGCAGTACTTC | many | TRBJ2-7 | TRBV12-3/TRBV12-4 | TRBD2
CAWRSTGISYNSPLHF | TGTGCCTGGAGGTCGACAGGGATCTCCTATAATTCACCCCTCCACTTT | few | TRBJ1-6 | TRBV30 | TRBD1
CASSRDSPRQFF | TGTGCCAGTAGTAGGGACTCACCTAGGCAGTTCTTC | many | TRBJ2-1 | TRBV19 | -
CASSGPGYF | TGTGCCAGCAGTGGCCCGGGTTACTTC | many | TRBJ2-4 | TRBV25-1 | -
CSARAQTQSDTQYF | TGCAGTGCTAGAGCCCAGACTCAATCAGATACGCAGTATTTT | - | TRBJ2-3 | TRBV20-1 | -
CASSQSRGVITDTQYF | TGTGCCAGCAGCCAATCCAGGGGGGTCATCACAGATACGCAGTATTTT | - | TRBJ2-3 | TRBV3-1 | -
CAWSAGGEYEQYF | TGTGCCTGGAGTGCGGGAGGAGAATACGAGCAGTACTTC | once | TRBJ2-7 | TRBV30 | TRBD2
CSVGEPFIRQYF | TGCAGCGTCGGGGAACCATTCATACGGCAGTACTTC | many | TRBJ2-7 | TRBV29-1 | -
CASSYRGEEGSALHF | TGTGCCAGCAGTTATAGGGGGGAGGAGGGTTCAGCCCTCCACTTT | many | TRBJ1-6 | TRBV6-6 | -
CASSLRTGGTDTQYF | TGCGCCAGCAGCCTCCGGACAGGGGGCACAGATACGCAGTATTTT | many | TRBJ2-3 | TRBV4-1 | TRBD1
CSVAGTESSYEQYF | TGCAGCGTCGCCGGGACAGAGAGCTCCTACGAGCAGTACTTC | many | TRBJ2-7 | TRBV29-1 | TRBD1
CASSQGASGSAGELFF | TGTGCCAGCAGCCAGGGGGCTAGCGGGAGCGCCGGGGAGCTGTTTTTT | - | TRBJ2-2 | TRBV7-6 | TRBD2
CASSPRGQQNTEAFF | TGCGCCAGCAGCCCCCGAGGACAGCAGAACACTGAAGCTTTCTTT | many | TRBJ1-1 | TRBV5-1 | -
CASSLPHEKLFF | TGTGCCAGCAGCCTACCGCATGAAAAACTGTTTTTT | - | TRBJ1-4 | TRBV7-6 | -
CASRGPRTDTQYF | TGTGCCAGCAGAGGGCCCCGCACAGATACGCAGTATTTT | many | TRBJ2-3 | TRBV13 | -
CASSPQGSTDTQYF | TGTGCCAGCAGTCCGCAGGGGAGCACAGATACGCAGTATTTT | many | TRBJ2-3 | TRBV6-6 | -
CAITPRPGPYEQYF | TGTGCCATCACTCCACGCCCGGGACCCTACGAGCAGTACTTC | many | TRBJ2-7 | TRBV10-3 | -
CASTHSLGGSSYEQYF | TGTGCCAGCACCCATAGTCTCGGGGGGTCCTCCTACGAGCAGTACTTC | many | TRBJ2-7 | TRBV7-2 | TRBD2
CACTRGNGYTF | TGTGCCTGTACTAGGGGGAACGGCTACACCTTC | many | TRBJ1-2 | TRBV30 | -
CASSSGGPSGRADTQYF | TGCGCCAGCAGCTCGGGAGGGCCTAGCGGGAGAGCAGATACGCAGTATTTT | many | TRBJ2-3 | TRBV5-1 | TRBD2
CAASLGARGYTF | TGTGCCGCATCATTGGGGGCGCGTGGCTACACCTTC | many | TRBJ1-2 | TRBV2 | -
CASSQTRTGENIQYF | TGCGCCAGCAGCCAAACCAGGACAGGGGAAAACATTCAGTACTTC | many | TRBJ2-4 | TRBV4-1 | TRBD1
CSATGRNTGELFF | TGCAGCGCGACAGGGAGGAACACCGGGGAGCTGTTTTTT | many | TRBJ2-2 | TRBV29-1 | TRBD1
CATSRDRMAGESEQFF | TGTGCCACCAGCAGAGATAGGATGGCGGGAGAGTCTGAGCAGTTCTTC | many | TRBJ2-1 | TRBV15 | TRBD2
CASSAGTGSGSPLHF | TGCGCCAGCAGCGCCGGGACAGGGAGCGGTTCACCCCTCCACTTT | many | TRBJ1-6 | TRBV10-2 | TRBD1
CSVGGWGDTQYF | TGCAGCGTTGGCGGCTGGGGAGATACGCAGTATTTT | many | TRBJ2-3 | TRBV29-1 | -
CSAMGENNQPQHF | TGCAGCGCCATGGGGGAAAACAATCAGCCCCAGCATTTT | many | TRBJ1-5 | TRBV29-1 | -
CAASSDSFGEQYF | TGCGCCGCAAGCAGTGATAGCTTCGGCGAGCAGTACTTC | many | TRBJ2-7 | TRBV10-2 | -
CASSAGAFFYGYTF | TGTGCCAGCAGTGCAGGGGCATTCTTCTATGGCTACACCTTC | many | TRBJ1-2 | TRBV25-1 | -
CAWSAGNSGANVLTF | TGTGCCTGGAGTGCGGGGAACTCTGGGGCCAACGTCCTGACTTTC | many | TRBJ2-6 | TRBV30 | -
CASSFRLAATSFETQYF | TGTGCCAGCAGTTTTCGGCTAGCGGCGACTTCTTTCGAGACCCAGTACTTC | many | TRBJ2-5 | TRBV6-2/TRBV6-3 | TRBD2
CASSRGGGTGELFF | TGCGCCAGCAGCCGAGGAGGGGGCACCGGGGAGCTGTTTTTT | many | TRBJ2-2 | TRBV4-1 | -
CAISEGLAGVSSYNEQFF | TGTGCCATCAGTGAGGGGTTAGCGGGGGTAAGCTCCTACAATGAGCAGTTCTTC | many | TRBJ2-1 | TRBV10-3 | TRBD2
CATSLGTDTQYF | TGTGCCACCAGTTTGGGGACAGATACGCAGTATTTT | many | TRBJ2-3 | TRBV24-1 | -
CASSGGEYNEQFF | TGTGCCAGCAGCGGGGGAGAGTACAATGAGCAGTTCTTC | many | TRBJ2-1 | TRBV9 | -
CASSADRGREQYF | TGTGCCAGCAGCGCGGACAGGGGGCGCGAGCAGTACTTC | few | TRBJ2-7 | TRBV7-9 | TRBD1
CASSLGLLTGPTDTQYF | TGCGCCAGCAGCTTGGGACTGCTGACAGGGCCCACAGATACGCAGTATTTT | - | TRBJ2-3 | TRBV5-1 | TRBD1